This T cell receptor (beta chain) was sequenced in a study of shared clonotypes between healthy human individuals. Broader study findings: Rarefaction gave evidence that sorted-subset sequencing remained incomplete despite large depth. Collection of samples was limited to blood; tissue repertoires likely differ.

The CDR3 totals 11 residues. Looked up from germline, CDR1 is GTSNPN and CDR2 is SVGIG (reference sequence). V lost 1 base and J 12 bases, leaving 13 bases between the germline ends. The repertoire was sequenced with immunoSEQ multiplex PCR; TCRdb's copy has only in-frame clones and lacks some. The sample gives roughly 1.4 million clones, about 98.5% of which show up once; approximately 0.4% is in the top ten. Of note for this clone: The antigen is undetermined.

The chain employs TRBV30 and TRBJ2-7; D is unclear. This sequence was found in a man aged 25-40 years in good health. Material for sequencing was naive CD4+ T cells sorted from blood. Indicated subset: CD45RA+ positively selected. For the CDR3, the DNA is TGTGCCTGGAGTGCCGGACCCATCGGGTACTTC. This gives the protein CAWSAGPIGYF.